This T cell receptor (beta chain) comes out of a study of beta chain features in type 1 diabetes. For the study at large: Cell yields, age and gender were similar between patients and healthy donors. Study-wide results and limits: Compared with healthy donors, patients appeared to share more similar naive, central memory and regulatory TCRB repertoires. Across all four CD4+ subsets, people with type 1 diabetes showed modestly shorter TCRB CDR3s.

V lost 4 bases, J lost 0 bases, and 13 bases lay in between. The CDR3 runs 15 residues. Per germline, CDR1 SGDLS and CDR2 YYNGEE. Comment on this clone: Its matching antigen is unknown.

Expressed TCRB transcripts were sequenced because the entire RNA isolate underwent reverse transcription. TCRdb's copy holds only in-frame clones and misses some; the assay was immunoSEQ multiplex PCR. The sample records more than 250,000 clones, roughly 22% being singletons. Using CD45RO/CCR7/CD25/CD127/CD95/CD27, CD4+ naive, central memory, regulatory and stem cell-like memory cells were sorted. The sequenced sample consisted of naive CD4+ T cells from blood. V usage is TRBV9 and J usage is TRBJ1-1, with D maybe TRBD1 (6 bases). This TCR derives from a woman aged 40 to 50 with type 1 diabetes. The CDR3 reads CASSFTGTLNTEAFF. For the CDR3, the DNA is TGTGCCAGCAGCTTCACCGGGACATTGAACACTGAAGCTTTCTTT.